There are many counts of the clone carrying this TCR beta chain. Its matching antigen is unknown. TCRdb recomputed calls from the multiplex PCR reads with MiXCR, one row per CDR3 protein. This sample has 100,000 to 150,000 distinct CDR3 sequences; approximately 20% occur once, and the top ten carry around 2.7%. Axillary draining lymph nodes of breast cancer patients supplied the node samples. The data originate from a study of breast tumors, draining lymph nodes, adjacent tissues. Germline CDR1 is DFQATT and CDR2 is SNEGSKA (reference sequence). CDR3 length: 13 residues. Trimming at V came to 7 bases and at J to 4 bases, leaving 7 bases not matched to a gene. Regarding the study as a whole: Data fit most tumor T cells coming from lymph node, expanding in tumor. Luminal-like breast cancer showed significantly higher tumor–nontumor repertoire similarity than basal-like.

This rearrangement joins TRBV20-1 to TRBJ1-5; TRBD1 agrees at 7 bases. The specimen sequenced was axillary lymph node tissue. The clonotype originates from a female donor with breast cancer. Some clones in this sample may be carry-over from other donors' samples. The CDR3 region has the DNA TGCAGTGTAGCAGGGGGGCTTAATCAGCCCCAGCATTTT. Protein sequence: CSVAGGLNQPQHF.